The 7 T cell receptor beta chains below come from one sample, sequenced in a study of T cell repertoires in cytomegalovirus infection. From the reads, TCRdb called clonotypes with MiXCR, one entry per CDR3 protein. The sample gives approximately 990,000 distinct CDR3 sequences, 25% to 40% of which show up once; roughly 12% is in the top ten. These receptors' targets are unknown. Material: cultured CD8+ T cells from PBMCs, obtained from culture after CMV antigen stimulation. Receptors originate from a human donor in good health (CMV status not recorded). Some clones in this sample may be carry-over from other donors' samples.

V and J are TRBV6-1 and TRBJ1-5; TRBD1 aligns across 8 bases. Germline V lookup: CDR1 MNHNS, CDR2 SASEGT. Unmatched junction bases numbered 6, after V lost 8 bases and J lost 6 bases. This CDR3 is built from 13 residues. The DNA of the CDR3 is TGTGCCAGCTCCGGACAGGGTTTTCAGCCCCAGCATTTT. This translates into CASSGQGFQPQHF.

The chain uses TRBV23-1 and TRBJ2-5; D may be TRBD2 (6 bases). TRBV23-1 is an open reading frame, and its role is uncertain. Between the trimmed V and J ends, which lost 8 bases and 1 base, there was a span of 14 bases. The CDR3 covers 14 residues. The CDR3 DNA follows: TGCGCCAGCCTCCTGCGGCGGGGCCAAGAGACCCAGTACTTC. Translated, it gives CASLLRRGQETQYF.

The V gene is TRBV29-1, the J gene TRBJ1-2; perhaps TRBD1 as D (5 bases). Germline CDR1 SQVTM, CDR2 ANQGSEA. The ends were cut back, 6 bases at V and 8 bases at J, with 25 bases in the middle. The CDR3 loop spans 15 amino acids. The CDR3 nucleotides read TGCAGCGTCCAAGATATAAAGGGGCCAATTAGGGGCTACACCTTC. The encoded protein is CSVQDIKGPIRGYTF.

V usage is TRBV19 and J usage is TRBJ1-1, with D possibly matching TRBD1 (5 bases). V was clipped by 10 bases and J by 1 base, with 16 bases between them. CDR3 length: 14 amino acids. Germline CDR1 is LNHDA and CDR2 is SQIVND (reference sequence). The CDR3 loop is CATLGRGWNTEAFF. The DNA for the CDR3 is TGTGCCACCCTAGGGAGGGGATGGAACACTGAAGCTTTCTTT.

This clonotype was seen many times. This chain connects TRBV7-8 to TRBJ2-4; 7 positions agree with TRBD1. Germline V gene lookup returns CDR1 SGHVS and CDR2 FQNEAQ. V shed 3 bases, J shed 1 base, and the junction held 15 bases outside the gene matches. The CDR3 has 19 residues. The CDR3 region is CASSLEAQGQRAAKNIQYF. The DNA for the CDR3 is TGTGCCAGCAGCTTGGAGGCACAGGGGCAACGGGCGGCCAAAAACATTCAGTACTTC.

This clonotype was picked up a small number of times. V usage is TRBV3-1 and J usage is TRBJ2-4, with D unresolved. Germline CDR1 LGHDT, CDR2 YNNKEL (reference sequence). Trimming took 0 bases from V and 7 from J, leaving 16 bases between them. The CDR3 totals 16 residues. The CDR3 protein is CASSQDRASSRNIQYF. The CDR3 DNA is TGTGCCAGCAGCCAAGATCGGGCCTCCTCTCGCAACATTCAGTACTTC.

This clonotype came up many times. J is TRBJ2-5 and V is TRBV12-3 or TRBV12-4; 7 bases match TRBD1. J lost 5 bases, V lost 5 bases, and 11 bases had no gene match. The length of the CDR3 is 15 residues. CDR3 protein: CASSPPDRVRETQYF. The CDR3 DNA follows: TGTGCCAGCAGTCCTCCTGACAGGGTGCGGGAGACCCAGTACTTC.